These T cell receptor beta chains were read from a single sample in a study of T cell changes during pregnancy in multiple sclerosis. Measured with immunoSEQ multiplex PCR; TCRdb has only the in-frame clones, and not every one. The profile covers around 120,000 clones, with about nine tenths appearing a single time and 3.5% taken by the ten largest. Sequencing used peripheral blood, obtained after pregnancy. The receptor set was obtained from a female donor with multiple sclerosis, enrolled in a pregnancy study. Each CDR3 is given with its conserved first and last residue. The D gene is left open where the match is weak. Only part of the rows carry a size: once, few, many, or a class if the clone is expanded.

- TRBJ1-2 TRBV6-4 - CASSDTYREANYGYTF TGTGCCAGCAGTGACACCTACAGGGAAGCTAACTATGGCTACACCTTC
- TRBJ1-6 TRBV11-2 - CASSLVQGYNSPLHF TGTGCCAGCAGCTTAGTACAGGGTTATAATTCACCCCTCCACTTT
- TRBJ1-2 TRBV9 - CASSVARGYGYTF TGTGCCAGCAGCGTAGCCAGGGGCTATGGCTACACCTTC
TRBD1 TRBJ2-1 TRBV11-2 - CASSLEGGSYNEQFF TGTGCCAGCAGCTTAGAAGGGGGCTCTTACAATGAGCAGTTCTTC
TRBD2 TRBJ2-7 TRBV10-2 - CASSELLAGSGEQYF TGCGCCAGCAGTGAGTTACTAGCGGGGTCGGGCGAGCAGTACTTC
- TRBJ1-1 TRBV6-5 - CASSYSSDRLGAFF TGTGCCAGCAGTTACTCGAGTGACAGGTTGGGAGCTTTCTTT
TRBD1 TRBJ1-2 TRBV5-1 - CASSAGTARGDGYTF TGCGCCAGCAGCGCGGGGACAGCCCGAGGGGATGGCTACACCTTC
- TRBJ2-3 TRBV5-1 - CASSLALENTQYF TGCGCCAGCAGCTTGGCCCTAGAAAATACGCAGTATTTT
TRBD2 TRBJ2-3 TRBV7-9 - CASSAGLAELSTDTQYF TGTGCCAGCAGCGCCGGACTAGCGGAACTGTCCACAGATACGCAGTATTTT
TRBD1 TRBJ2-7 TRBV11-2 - CASSSHSTGWGYEQYF TGTGCCAGCAGCTCGCATTCGACAGGGTGGGGGTACGAGCAGTACTTC
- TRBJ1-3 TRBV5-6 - CASSSDRNSGNTIYF TGTGCCAGCAGCTCCGACAGGAACTCTGGAAACACCATATATTTT
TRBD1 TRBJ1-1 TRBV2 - CASSTGQVSGAFF TGTGCCAGCAGTACGGGACAGGTGAGCGGAGCTTTCTTT
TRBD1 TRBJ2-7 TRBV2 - CASRGDRGRSLVYEQYF TGTGCCAGCAGGGGGGACAGGGGGCGAAGTTTGGTCTACGAGCAGTACTTC
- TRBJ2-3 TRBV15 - CATSRGVSTDTQYF TGTGCCACCAGCAGAGGCGTAAGCACAGATACGCAGTATTTT
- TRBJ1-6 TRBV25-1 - CASSEVADNSPLHF TGTGCCAGCAGTGAGGTGGCAGATAATTCACCCCTCCACTTT
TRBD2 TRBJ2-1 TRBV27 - CASGKRGTPRGNEQFF TGTGCCAGCGGGAAGCGGGGGACGCCTAGGGGCAATGAGCAGTTCTTC
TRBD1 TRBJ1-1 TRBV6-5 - CASTVVGQGDTEAFF TGTGCCAGCACCGTTGTGGGGCAGGGGGACACTGAAGCTTTCTTT
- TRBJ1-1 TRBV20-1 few CSANRAEAFF TGCAGTGCTAATCGGGCTGAAGCTTTCTTT
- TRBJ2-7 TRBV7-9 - CASSLTGTWAYEQYF TGTGCCAGCAGCTTGACAGGGACTTGGGCCTACGAGCAGTACTTC
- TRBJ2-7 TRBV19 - CASSMRVTYEQYF TGTGCCAGTAGTATGAGGGTTACCTACGAGCAGTACTTC
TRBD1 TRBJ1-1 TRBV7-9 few CASRQIRTGFTEAFF TGTGCCAGCAGACAGATCCGGACAGGGTTCACTGAAGCTTTCTTT
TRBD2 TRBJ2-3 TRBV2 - CASSGLLAGGPDTQYF TGTGCCAGCAGTGGCCTGCTAGCGGGGGGGCCAGATACGCAGTATTTT